This is a list of T cell receptor beta chains from one sample in a study of blood T cell repertoires in COVID-19. Here immunoSEQ multiplex PCR was the method, and the copy in TCRdb shows in-frame clones only, minus some. The sample holds 150,000 or so clones, about 90% seen once. The sample comprised peripheral blood. The receptors derive from a man aged 45-60 years with acute or convalescent COVID-19. Each CDR3 is given with its conserved first and last residue. The order of the fields is V gene, CDR3 protein.

V gene: TRBV4-3; CDR3 protein: CASSQEFSPKNIQYF
V gene: TRBV18; CDR3 protein: CASSPRSGSSYNEQFF
V gene: TRBV5-1; CDR3 protein: CASSLLSRSGNTIYF
V gene: TRBV5-1; CDR3 protein: CASSVDGDSNQPQHF
V gene: TRBV5-1; CDR3 protein: CASSLAGTNYGYTF
V gene: TRBV6-6; CDR3 protein: CASRPPGQASKNIQYF
V gene: TRBV4-3; CDR3 protein: CASSQGRTGNTEAFF
V gene: TRBV9; CDR3 protein: CASSPADRPISPLHF
V gene: TRBV4-1; CDR3 protein: CASSQGHGGNTEAFF
V gene: TRBV19; CDR3 protein: CASSYGDLYTEAFF
V gene: TRBV6-5; CDR3 protein: CASSYGGGGYTF
V gene: TRBV6-1; CDR3 protein: CASSEQGASYEQYF
V gene: TRBV24-1; CDR3 protein: CATSEGTGSVGEKLFF
V gene: TRBV5-1; CDR3 protein: CASSSMRGSDTQYF
V gene: TRBV19; CDR3 protein: CASSTTGGGQPQHF
V gene: TRBV25-1; CDR3 protein: CASSEGQGAPAGETQYF
V gene: TRBV6-2/TRBV6-3; CDR3 protein: CASTHSPGGGPHTGELFF
V gene: TRBV2; CDR3 protein: CASSPDYGYTF
V gene: TRBV6-5; CDR3 protein: CASSRTGQDGYTF
V gene: TRBV9; CDR3 protein: CASSVAGQSNEQFF
V gene: TRBV29-1; CDR3 protein: CSVRGGTGMDEQYF
V gene: TRBV6-5; CDR3 protein: CASSRLLKIYYEQYF
V gene: TRBV7-8; CDR3 protein: CASSLVLAGRWEQYF
V gene: TRBV5-1; CDR3 protein: CASSLVTGQNEKLFF
V gene: TRBV27; CDR3 protein: CASSYRAGNSPLHF
V gene: TRBV3-1/TRBV3-2; CDR3 protein: CASSRAGGHRIRQYF
V gene: TRBV7-2; CDR3 protein: CASSLGGDIYQPQHF
V gene: TRBV28; CDR3 protein: CASSLLQSFEKLFF
V gene: TRBV5-4; CDR3 protein: CASSLDRRGASPLHF
V gene: TRBV3-1/TRBV3-2; CDR3 protein: CASSHGNQPQHF
V gene: TRBV4-2; CDR3 protein: CASSRDSRGMNTEAFF
V gene: TRBV4-3; CDR3 protein: CASSQTGLSGELFF
V gene: TRBV28; CDR3 protein: CASSSSIYNEQFF
V gene: TRBV6-2/TRBV6-3; CDR3 protein: CASSYLHTGELFF
V gene: TRBV7-2; CDR3 protein: CASSSSGGAYNEQFF
V gene: TRBV9; CDR3 protein: CASSPPSGQVTGELFF
V gene: TRBV4-2; CDR3 protein: CASSPSGGTDTQYF
V gene: TRBV29-1; CDR3 protein: CSVARGQTSTDTQYF
V gene: TRBV27; CDR3 protein: CASRAGVSTDTQYF
V gene: TRBV28; CDR3 protein: CASSSEGQGGNQPQHF
V gene: TRBV6-1; CDR3 protein: CASSGGQGASYNSPLHF
V gene: TRBV6-5; CDR3 protein: CASSYGTGGTEAFF